A single sample gave rise to the 9 T cell receptor beta chains below, sequenced in a study of chemoradiotherapy in HPV16-positive cancers. Sequencing was performed with immunoSEQ multiplex PCR; in TCRdb, only in-frame clones are kept and a portion is missing. Of over 10,000 clones in the sample, around 82% were seen once. Sample collection occurred from a patient who underwent chemoradiotherapy. The source is a human donor with HPV-associated anogenital cancer.

V usage is TRBV28 and J usage is TRBJ2-1; 8 nucleotides align to TRBD2. The ends lost 10 bases at V and 0 bases at J; junction bases unmatched: 2. This CDR3 spans 13 amino acids. The germline gives CDR1 MDHEN, CDR2 SYDVKM. The CDR3 sequence: CATLAGSYNEQFF. CDR3 nucleotide sequence: TGTGCCACCCTAGCGGGCTCCTACAATGAGCAGTTCTTC.

Remarks on this clone: A read error may account for a junction end that differs from germline. The chain uses TRBV2 and TRBJ2-1; D possibly uses TRBD1 or TRBD2 (5 bases each). Per germline, CDR1 SNHLY and CDR2 FYNNEI. This CDR3 has 11 amino acids. CDR3 in amino acids: CASELEGLAVF. The CDR3 region has the DNA TGTGCCAGCGAGTTAGAGGGGCTCGCCGTCTTC.

CDR3 amino acids: CAGRGGPGTDTQYF. In nucleotides, the CDR3 is TGTGCCGGGCGGGGGGGGCCGGGCACAGATACGCAGTATTTT. The rearrangement links TRBV2 to TRBJ2-3, with 9 bases identical to TRBD2. The V segment lost 11 bases and the J segment 1 base; nucleotides outside the gene matches: 7. The CDR3 length is 14 residues. Germline V lookup: CDR1 SNHLY, CDR2 FYNNEI.

This clone occurred once. V and J are TRBV11-1 and TRBJ2-2; possibly TRBD1 for D (5 bases). The CDR3 length is 14 residues. CDR1 is SGHAT, CDR2 FQDESV, per germline (reference sequence). V was cut by 8 bases and J by 5 bases, with 15 bases left in between. CDR3 amino acids: CASALGVRTGELFF. CDR3 bases: TGTGCCAGCGCCTTAGGGGTGAGGACCGGGGAGCTGTTTTTT.

The J gene is TRBJ2-7, the V gene TRBV27; 10 bases align to TRBD2. This CDR3 is 15 amino acids long. V lost 3 bases, J lost 3 bases, and 5 bases stayed unmatched. CDR1 and CDR2 from the germline V gene are MNHEY and SMNVEV (reference sequence). Here the CDR3 DNA reads TGTGCCAGCAGTTTTTTAGCGGGGGGTTACTACGAGCAGTACTTC. Translated, it gives CASSFLAGGYYEQYF.

This clone was detected only a few times. The genes are TRBV7-3 and TRBJ1-2, with unresolved D. CDR3 length: 14 residues. CDR1 and CDR2 (germline): SGHTA, FQGTGA. V was shortened by 3 bases and J by 2 bases, with 10 bases between the two germline ends. The CDR3 spells CASSLEAGNYGYTF. In DNA, the CDR3 is TGTGCCAGCAGCTTGGAAGCAGGAAACTATGGCTACACCTTC.

V gene TRBV30 combines with J gene TRBJ2-7; the D is unclear. V was trimmed by 1 base and J by 4 bases, leaving 5 bases between them. Germline V gives CDR1 GTSNPN, CDR2 SVGIG (reference sequence). The CDR3 spans 11 residues. The CDR3 coding sequence is TGTGCCTGGAGTGGCAATTACGAGCAGTACTTC. It encodes CAWSGNYEQYF.

The chain carries TRBV7-8 and TRBJ2-3; the D gene is possibly TRBD1 (6 bases). Germline CDR1 reads SGHVS; CDR2 reads FQNEAQ. There are 16 residues in the CDR3. V was pared by 5 bases and J by 0 bases, with 15 bases between. This CDR3 reads CASSLNRAVSTDTQYF. As DNA, the CDR3 is TGTGCCAGCAGCCTAAACAGGGCCGTTAGCACAGATACGCAGTATTTT.

The gene calls are TRBV19 and TRBJ1-1; possibly TRBD1 for D (5 bases). The CDR3 totals 14 residues. CDR1 LNHDA and CDR2 SQIVND come from the germline V gene (reference sequence). V was pared by 6 bases and J by 1 base, with 12 bases between. The CDR3 DNA reads as TGTGCCAGTAGAATAAGACAGCAGAACACTGAAGCTTTCTTT. Its protein is CASRIRQQNTEAFF.